This entry lists 15 T cell receptor beta chains sequenced from one sample in a study of beta chain features in type 1 diabetes (dated by TCRdb to 2017 to 2018). Library creation used the immunoSEQ multiplex PCR assay. The entire isolated RNA was reverse transcribed using the High Capacity cDNA Reverse Transcription Kit, and thus expressed TCRB transcripts were sequenced. TCRdb's version of the immuneACCESS table is confined to in-frame rearrangements and falls short of the full clone set. An unresolved V gene accounts for under half of the shortfall where checked; the remainder is of unknown origin. Counted in this sample were about 900,000 clones; 15% to 20% of them appeared once. Around 0.02% of the sample lies in the top ten. Source material: naive CD4+ T cells from blood. Explained via the paper, the cell subset or site label denotes: true naive CD4+ T cells. These receptors all stem from a woman between 18 and 29 years old in good health.

V is TRBV28 and J is TRBJ2-7, with a weak D call TRBD1 (6 bases). This CDR3 has 16 amino acids. CDR1 and CDR2 (germline): MDHEN, SYDVKM. The V end lost 8 bases, the J end lost 4 bases, and 24 bases lay between the germline ends. The CDR3 bases are TGTGCCAGCCGGACTTCCGGGACACTGAACCATTACGAGCAGTACTTC. Translated, it gives CASRTSGTLNHYEQYF. Drawing the rest from reference TRBV28 and TRBJ2-7, the complete variable domain is DVKVTQSSRYLVKRTGEKVFLECVQDMDHENMFWYRQDPGLGLRLIYFSYDVKMKEKGDIPEGYSVSREKKERFSLILESASTNQTSMYLCASRTSGTLNHYEQYFGPGTRLTVT.

The chain links TRBV5-4 to TRBJ1-2, with 7 bases identical to TRBD1. Looked up from germline, CDR1 is SGHNT and CDR2 is YYREEE (reference sequence). This CDR3 region has 16 residues. Germline trimming cut 2 bases from V and 3 bases from J; bases unmatched to any gene: 10. CDR3 sequence reads: CASSLGYPGGDYGYTF. The CDR3 region has the DNA TGTGCCAGCAGCTTAGGGTACCCAGGGGGTGACTATGGCTACACCTTC.

This clone was detected only once. The rearrangement uses TRBV15 and TRBJ2-4, with D unresolved. V dropped 3 bases and J dropped 1 base, with 10 bases sitting between them. CDR1 and CDR2 (germline): LNHNV, YYDKDF (reference sequence). The CDR3 has 15 residues. The CDR3 region is CATSSKKIAKNIQYF. Written as DNA, the CDR3 is TGTGCCACCAGCAGCAAGAAAATCGCCAAAAACATTCAGTACTTC.

The V gene is TRBV7-9, the J gene TRBJ2-3; 8 bases fit TRBD2. The CDR3 contains 17 residues. CDR1 and CDR2 (germline): SEHNR, FQNEAQ (reference sequence). J gave up 1 base and V 5 bases, and 11 bases lay outside the gene matches. DNA for the CDR3: TGTGCCAGCAGCCCGCCCCACCGGCGGGAGGGCACAGATACGCAGTATTTT. Translated, it gives CASSPPHRREGTDTQYF.

Only a few counts were recorded for this clone. V usage is TRBV18 and J usage is TRBJ2-3, with 9 bases fitting TRBD2. The CDR3 is 15 amino acids. After removal of 8 bases from V and 5 bases from J, the junction contained 11 bases not matched to a gene. Germline V lookup: CDR1 KGHSH, CDR2 LQKENI. CDR3 amino acids: CASRPQAGGQDTQYF. In nucleotides, the CDR3 is TGTGCCAGCCGACCACAGGCGGGAGGGCAAGATACGCAGTATTTT.

V and J are TRBV5-6 and TRBJ2-1, with D hard to call. The length of the CDR3 is 15 residues. Germline CDR1 reads SGHDT; CDR2 reads YYEEEE. The V gene lost 0 bases and the J gene lost 0 bases, with 7 bases spanning the gap. CDR3 in amino acids: CASSLGSYSYNEQFF. Written as DNA, the CDR3 is TGTGCCAGCAGCTTGGGCTCTTACTCCTACAATGAGCAGTTCTTC.

J is TRBJ2-7 and V is TRBV28; tentatively, D is TRBD2 (6 bases). CDR1 and CDR2 (germline): MDHEN, SYDVKM. The length of the CDR3 is 14 residues. Trimming stripped 6 bases from V and 4 bases from J, with 16 bases between. CDR3 residues: CASRGLLDIYEQYF. In DNA, the CDR3 is TGTGCCAGCAGGGGACTGCTAGATATATACGAGCAGTACTTC.

The chain uses TRBV20-1 and TRBJ1-4; TRBD1 agrees at 7 bases. The CDR3 has 11 residues. From germline, CDR1 is DFQATT and CDR2 SNEGSKA (reference sequence). After removal of 8 bases from V and 7 bases from J, the junction contained 4 bases not matched to a gene. The CDR3: CSTNRGEKLFF. For the CDR3, the DNA is TGCAGTACCAACAGGGGTGAAAAACTGTTTTTT.

In its sample, this clone was seen a few times. The rearrangement joins TRBV9 to TRBJ2-5, with 9 bases fitting TRBD2. CDR1 is SGDLS, CDR2 YYNGEE, per germline. This CDR3 contains 17 residues. V trimming: 0 bases; J trimming: 4 bases; junction bases outside the gene matches: 10. The CDR3 sequence is CASSVGGLAGTRETQYF. The CDR3 region has the DNA TGTGCCAGCAGCGTAGGAGGCCTAGCGGGGACCAGAGAGACCCAGTACTTC.

The chain combines TRBV6-1 with TRBJ2-7, with D hard to call. CDR3 length: 14 amino acids. V was pared by 3 bases and J by 9 bases, with 18 bases between. The germline V gene encodes CDR1 MNHNS and CDR2 SASEGT. CDR3 coding DNA: TGTGCCAGCAGTGACCAGAGTTATAGCTCTCGGCAGTACTTC. It encodes CASSDQSYSSRQYF.

This clone has more than one count but fewer than ten. This chain links TRBV13 with TRBJ2-3, with 12 bases aligning to TRBD2. This CDR3 has 17 amino acids. The J segment lost 6 bases and the V segment lost 5 bases, leaving 12 bases of the junction unmatched. From germline, CDR1 is PRHDT and CDR2 FYEKMQ (reference sequence). CDR3 loop: CASSQVRGTSGFDTQYF. CDR3 nucleotide sequence: TGTGCCAGCAGCCAGGTCCGGGGGACTAGCGGGTTTGATACGCAGTATTTT.

The V gene is TRBV4-3, the J gene TRBJ2-7; D possibly corresponds to TRBD2 (5 bases). Per germline, CDR1 LGHNA and CDR2 YSLEER. The CDR3 loop spans 16 amino acids. V was trimmed by 1 base and J by 5 bases, leaving 18 bases between them. In nucleotides, the CDR3 is TGCGCCAGCAGCCAAGGGCGGGCCTCCCGCTACGACGAGCAGTACTTC. Protein sequence: CASSQGRASRYDEQYF.

Concerning this clone: This may be a read error: a much more frequent sequence differs by one nucleotide. The chain recombines TRBV5-8 with TRBJ2-1; no reliable D call. Trimming pared 5 bases from V and 5 bases from J, leaving 5 bases between. This CDR3 has 11 amino acids. From germline, CDR1 is SGHTS and CDR2 YDEGEE. CDR3 coding DNA: TGTGCCAGCAGAGGACACAATGAGCAGTTCTTC. It codes for CASRGHNEQFF.

The V call is TRBV15, the J call TRBJ2-3; possibly TRBD2 for D (6 bases). V lost 0 bases, J lost 3 bases, and 16 bases lay in between. The CDR3 is 17 residues long. Per the germline V gene, CDR1 is LNHNV and CDR2 is YYDKDF (reference sequence). CDR3 nucleotide sequence: TGTGCCACCAGCAGAGACGCCCCTGGGGCGGGGACAGATACGCAGTATTTT. Amino acid sequence: CATSRDAPGAGTDTQYF.

This clone was counted between two and nine times. V and J are TRBV25-1 and TRBJ2-1, with 9 bases that match TRBD2. Germline V lookup: CDR1 MGHDK, CDR2 SYGVNS. V shed 5 bases and J 3 bases; nucleotides not matched to a gene: 5. The CDR3 has 15 amino acids. The CDR3 DNA is TGTGCCAGCAGTCCGACTAGCGGAGACTACAATGAGCAGTTCTTC. The encoded protein is CASSPTSGDYNEQFF. Looking up the rest from reference TRBV25-1 and TRBJ2-1 gives the full variable domain: EADIYQTPRYLVIGTGKKITLECSQTMGHDKMYWYQQDPGMELHLIHYSYGVNSTEKGDLSSESTVSRIRTEHFPLTLESARPSHTSQYLCASSPTSGDYNEQFFGPGTRLTVL.